The 9 T cell receptor beta chains given below trace back to one sample, sequenced in a study of cytomegalovirus exposure and HLA in healthy donors. With 60 Vbeta and 13 Jbeta primers, the PCR was carried out. Measured with immunoSEQ multiplex PCR; TCRdb has only the in-frame clones, and not every one. The sample carries more than 140,000 clones, roughly four fifths recorded once. Sequenced sample: PBMCs. The source is a woman in her thirties or forties in good health and CMV-seronegative.

V usage is TRBV10-2 and J usage is TRBJ1-1; no clear D. The V and J ends lost 4 bases and 7 bases respectively, with 16 bases between them. The CDR3 is 14 amino acids. Germline CDR1 WSHSY, CDR2 SAAADI. CDR3 in amino acids: CASSVKASVIEAFF. CDR3 in DNA: TGCGCCAGCAGTGTAAAGGCCAGCGTAATTGAAGCTTTCTTT.

V and J are TRBV28 and TRBJ2-1, with D perhaps matching TRBD2 (5 bases). The CDR3 totals 13 residues. The V and J ends lost 8 bases and 4 bases respectively, with 12 bases between them. Looked up from germline, CDR1 is MDHEN and CDR2 is SYDVKM. The CDR3 region has the DNA TGTGCCAGCTGTCGGGATCAGTACAATGAGCAGTTCTTC. Translated: CASCRDQYNEQFF.

The chain carries TRBV7-7 and TRBJ2-1; 8 bases fit TRBD2. Germline CDR1 SSHAT, CDR2 FNYEAQ (reference sequence). The CDR3 loop spans 17 amino acids. The V and J ends lost 0 bases and 4 bases, in that order; junction bases with no gene match: 8. The CDR3 DNA follows: TGTGCCAGCAGCTTAGCGCTAACTAGCGGAGTTTACAATGAGCAGTTCTTC. Its translation: CASSLALTSGVYNEQFF.

V and J are TRBV11-1 and TRBJ1-1, with 7 bases fitting TRBD1. This CDR3 has 15 amino acids. CDR1 is SGHAT and CDR2 is FQDESV in the germline V gene (reference sequence). The V gene end was trimmed by 2 bases and the J gene end by 10 bases; junction bases not matched to a gene: 13. CDR3 region: CASSLPPRGLGRAFF. CDR3 DNA: TGTGCCAGCAGCTTACCGCCTAGGGGGCTCGGGAGAGCTTTCTTT.

The chain combines TRBV7-2 with TRBJ2-6; the match to TRBD1 covers 11 bases. This CDR3 spans 16 amino acids. Germline V gene lookup returns CDR1 SGHTA and CDR2 FQGNSA. The J segment lost 5 bases and the V segment lost 5 bases, leaving 5 bases of the junction unmatched. The CDR3 sequence: CASSPGTGGWANVLTF. Here the CDR3 DNA reads TGTGCCAGCAGCCCCGGGACAGGGGGATGGGCCAACGTCCTGACTTTC.

V usage is TRBV18 and J usage is TRBJ1-1; D is perhaps TRBD1 (6 bases). Trimming removed 3 bases at V and 0 bases at J, with 14 bases between. CDR3 size: 16 residues. Germline V gene data show CDR1 as KGHSH and CDR2 as LQKENI. DNA of the CDR3: TGTGCCAGCTCACCCAGGACAGACTTTATGAACACTGAAGCTTTCTTT. Protein sequence: CASSPRTDFMNTEAFF.

The CDR3 DNA sequence: TGTGCCAGCAGCTTAAGAGACAGGGGACCAGATACGCAGTATTTT. It translates to CASSLRDRGPDTQYF. The chain joins TRBV7-6 to TRBJ2-3, with 8 bases identical to TRBD1. Germline V CDR1 and CDR2: SGHVS, FNYEAQ. This CDR3 has 15 residues. Trimming removed 2 bases from V and 4 bases from J; junction bases left unmatched: 5.

V is TRBV14 and J is TRBJ2-7, with D possibly TRBD1 on 6 matching bases. Germline CDR1 is SGHDN and CDR2 is FVKESK. Trimming cost V 1 base and J 3 bases, with 13 bases left between them. This CDR3 region has 15 residues. In nucleotides, the CDR3 is TGTGCCAGCAGCCAAGGACAGGCTCCGAGCTACGAGCAGTACTTC. Protein sequence: CASSQGQAPSYEQYF. Based on the CDR3 plus reference TRBV14 and TRBJ2-7, the full variable domain is EAGVTQFPSHSVIEKGQTVTLRCDPISGHDNLYWYRRVMGKEIKFLLHFVKESKQDESGMPNNRFLAERTGGTYSTLKVQPAELEDSGVYFCASSQGQAPSYEQYFGPGTRLTVT.

The table lists this clone with a few counts. The chain links TRBV25-1 to TRBJ2-1; TRBD1 aligns across 10 bases. This CDR3 region has 14 residues. Germline V gene data show CDR1 as MGHDK and CDR2 as SYGVNS. Losses at the gene ends were 7 bases for V and 6 bases for J; bases not matched to a gene: 6. CDR3 DNA: TGTGCCAGCACTGGACAGGGGGTCGGCAATGAGCAGTTCTTC. Translating it yields CASTGQGVGNEQFF.